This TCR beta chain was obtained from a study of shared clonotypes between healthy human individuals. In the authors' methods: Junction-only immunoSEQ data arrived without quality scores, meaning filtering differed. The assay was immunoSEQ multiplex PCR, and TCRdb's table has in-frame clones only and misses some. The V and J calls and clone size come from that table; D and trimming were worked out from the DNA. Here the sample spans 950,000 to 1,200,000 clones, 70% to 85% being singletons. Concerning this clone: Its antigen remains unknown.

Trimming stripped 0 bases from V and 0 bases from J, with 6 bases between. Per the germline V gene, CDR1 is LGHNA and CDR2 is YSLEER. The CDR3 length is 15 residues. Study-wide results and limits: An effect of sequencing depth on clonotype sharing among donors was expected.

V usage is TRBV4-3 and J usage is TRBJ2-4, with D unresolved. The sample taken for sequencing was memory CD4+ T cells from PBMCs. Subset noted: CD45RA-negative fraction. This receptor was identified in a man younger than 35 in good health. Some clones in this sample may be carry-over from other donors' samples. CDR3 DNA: TGCGCCAGCAGCCAAGAGCCGGGAGCCAAAAACATTCAGTACTTC. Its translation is CASSQEPGAKNIQYF.